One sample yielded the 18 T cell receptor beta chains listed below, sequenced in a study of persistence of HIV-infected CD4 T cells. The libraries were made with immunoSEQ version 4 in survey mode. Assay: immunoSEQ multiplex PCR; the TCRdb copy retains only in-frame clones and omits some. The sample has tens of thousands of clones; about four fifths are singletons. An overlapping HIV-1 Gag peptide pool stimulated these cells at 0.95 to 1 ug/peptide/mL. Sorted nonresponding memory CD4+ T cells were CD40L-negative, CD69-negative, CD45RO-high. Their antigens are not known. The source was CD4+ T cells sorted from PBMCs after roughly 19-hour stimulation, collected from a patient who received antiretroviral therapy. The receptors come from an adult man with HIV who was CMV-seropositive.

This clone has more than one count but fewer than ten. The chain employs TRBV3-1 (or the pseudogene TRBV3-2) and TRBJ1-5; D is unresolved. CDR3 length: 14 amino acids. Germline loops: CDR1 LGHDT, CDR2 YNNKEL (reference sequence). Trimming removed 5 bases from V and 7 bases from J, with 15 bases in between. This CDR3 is CASSFSDTNQPQHF. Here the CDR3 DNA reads TGTGCCAGCAGCTTCAGTGACACCAACCAGCCCCAGCATTTT.

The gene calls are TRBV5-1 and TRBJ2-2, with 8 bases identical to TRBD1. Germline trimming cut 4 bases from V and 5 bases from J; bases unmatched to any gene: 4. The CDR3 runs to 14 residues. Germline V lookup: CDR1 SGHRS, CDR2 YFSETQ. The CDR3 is CASSRDRLTGELFF. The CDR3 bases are TGCGCCAGCAGCAGGGACAGGCTAACCGGGGAGCTGTTTTTT. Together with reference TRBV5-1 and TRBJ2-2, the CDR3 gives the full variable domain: KAGVTQTPRYLIKTRGQQVTLSCSPISGHRSVSWYQQTPGQGLQFLFEYFSETQRNKGNFPGRFSGRQFSNSRSEMNVSTLELGDSALYLCASSRDRLTGELFFGEGSRLTVL.

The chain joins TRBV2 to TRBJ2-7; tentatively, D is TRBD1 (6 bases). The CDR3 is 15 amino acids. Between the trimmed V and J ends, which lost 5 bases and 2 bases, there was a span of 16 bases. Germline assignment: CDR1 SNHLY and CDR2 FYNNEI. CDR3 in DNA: TGTGCCAGCAGTCCCGGACAGCCAGCTCCCTACGAGCAGTACTTC. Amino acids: CASSPGQPAPYEQYF. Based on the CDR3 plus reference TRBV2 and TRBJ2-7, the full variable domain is EPEVTQTPSHQVTQMGQEVILRCVPISNHLYFYWYRQILGQKVEFLVSFYNNEISEKSEIFDDQFSVERPDGSNFTLKIRSTKLEDSAMYFCASSPGQPAPYEQYFGPGTRLTVT.

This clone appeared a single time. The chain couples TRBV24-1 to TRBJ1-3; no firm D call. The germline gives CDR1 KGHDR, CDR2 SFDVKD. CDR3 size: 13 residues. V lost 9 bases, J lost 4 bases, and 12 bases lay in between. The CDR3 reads CATSSGMGNTIYF. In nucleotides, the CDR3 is TGTGCCACCTCTAGCGGTATGGGAAACACCATATATTTT.

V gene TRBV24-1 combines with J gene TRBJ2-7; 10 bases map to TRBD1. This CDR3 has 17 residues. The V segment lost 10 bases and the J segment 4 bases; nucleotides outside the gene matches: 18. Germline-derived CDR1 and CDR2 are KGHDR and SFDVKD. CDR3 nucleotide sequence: TGTGCCACTTTAACCGTTGGTGAGGGGACAGGGGAATACGAGCAGTACTTC. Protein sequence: CATLTVGEGTGEYEQYF.

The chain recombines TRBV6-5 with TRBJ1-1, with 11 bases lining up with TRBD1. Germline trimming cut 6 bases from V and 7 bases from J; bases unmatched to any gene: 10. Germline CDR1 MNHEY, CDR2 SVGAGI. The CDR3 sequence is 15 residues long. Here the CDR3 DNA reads TGTGCCAGCAGATATTCCCGGGACAGGGGGTATGAAGCTTTCTTT. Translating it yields CASRYSRDRGYEAFF.

In DNA, the CDR3 is TGCGCCAGCAGCCCAAGACTGGCTGGGGGAAATGAGCAGTTCTTC. Encoded protein: CASSPRLAGGNEQFF. The rearrangement joins TRBV5-1 to TRBJ2-1; TRBD1 or TRBD2 may be the D gene (5 bases each). This CDR3 is built from 15 residues. V was pared by 4 bases and J by 7 bases, with 18 bases between. Germline V gene lookup returns CDR1 SGHRS and CDR2 YFSETQ.

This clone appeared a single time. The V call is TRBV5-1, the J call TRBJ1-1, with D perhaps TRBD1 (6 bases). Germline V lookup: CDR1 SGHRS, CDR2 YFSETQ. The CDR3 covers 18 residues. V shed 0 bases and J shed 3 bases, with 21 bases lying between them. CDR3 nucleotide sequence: TGCGCCAGCAGCTTGGGATCTCTTAACAGGGTACGGGACACTGAAGCTTTCTTT. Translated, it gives CASSLGSLNRVRDTEAFF.

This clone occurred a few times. DNA for the CDR3: TGTGCCAGCAGCGCGTACTTCGGGGGAAATCAGCCCCAGCATTTT. Amino acids: CASSAYFGGNQPQHF. This chain connects TRBV7-2 to TRBJ1-5, with D possibly matching TRBD1 (5 bases). CDR1 and CDR2 from the germline V gene are SGHTA and FQGNSA. V was pared by 5 bases and J by 4 bases, with 15 bases between. This CDR3 is 15 amino acids long.

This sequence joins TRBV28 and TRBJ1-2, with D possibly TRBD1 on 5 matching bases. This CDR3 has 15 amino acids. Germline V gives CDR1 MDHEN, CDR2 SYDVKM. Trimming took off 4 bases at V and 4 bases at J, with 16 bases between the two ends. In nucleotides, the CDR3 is TGTGCCAGCAGTTCCACAGGAAGAGGTAGCTATGGCTACACCTTC. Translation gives CASSSTGRGSYGYTF.

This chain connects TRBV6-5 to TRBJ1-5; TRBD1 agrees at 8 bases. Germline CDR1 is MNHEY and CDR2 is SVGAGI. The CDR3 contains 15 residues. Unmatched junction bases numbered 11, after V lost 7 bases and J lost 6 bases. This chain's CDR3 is CASTPQGGGGQPQHF. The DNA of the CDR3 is TGTGCCAGCACCCCACAGGGGGGCGGAGGTCAGCCCCAGCATTTT.

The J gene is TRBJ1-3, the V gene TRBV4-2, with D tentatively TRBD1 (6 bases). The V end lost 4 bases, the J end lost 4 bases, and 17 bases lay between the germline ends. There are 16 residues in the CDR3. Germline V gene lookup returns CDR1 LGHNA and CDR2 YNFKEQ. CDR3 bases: TGTGCCAGCAGCCCGGATCGGACAGATTTCGGAAACACCATATATTTT. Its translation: CASSPDRTDFGNTIYF.

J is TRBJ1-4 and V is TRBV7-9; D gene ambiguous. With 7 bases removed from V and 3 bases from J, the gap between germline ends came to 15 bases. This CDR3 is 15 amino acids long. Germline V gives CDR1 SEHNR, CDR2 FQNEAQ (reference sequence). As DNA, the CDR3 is TGTGCCAGCACCACCCGAAAGGATTCTAATGAAAAACTGTTTTTT. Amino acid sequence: CASTTRKDSNEKLFF.

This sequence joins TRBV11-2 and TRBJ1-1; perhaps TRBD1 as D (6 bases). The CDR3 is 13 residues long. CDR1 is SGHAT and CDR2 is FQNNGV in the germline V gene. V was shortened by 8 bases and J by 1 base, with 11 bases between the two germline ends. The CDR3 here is CASRWTENTEAFF. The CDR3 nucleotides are TGTGCCAGCCGCTGGACAGAGAACACTGAAGCTTTCTTT.

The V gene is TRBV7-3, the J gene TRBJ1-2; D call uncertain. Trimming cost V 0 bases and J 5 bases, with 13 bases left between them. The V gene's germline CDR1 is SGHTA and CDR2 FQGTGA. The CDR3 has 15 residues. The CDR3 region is CASSLTVKAPYGYTF. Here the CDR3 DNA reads TGTGCCAGCAGCTTAACAGTGAAGGCGCCATATGGCTACACCTTC. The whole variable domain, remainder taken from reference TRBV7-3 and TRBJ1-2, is GAGVSQTPSNKVTEKGKYVELRCDPISGHTALYWYRQSLGQGPEFLIYFQGTGAADDSGLPNDRFFAVRPEGSVSTLKIQRTERGDSAVYLCASSLTVKAPYGYTFGSGTRLTVV.

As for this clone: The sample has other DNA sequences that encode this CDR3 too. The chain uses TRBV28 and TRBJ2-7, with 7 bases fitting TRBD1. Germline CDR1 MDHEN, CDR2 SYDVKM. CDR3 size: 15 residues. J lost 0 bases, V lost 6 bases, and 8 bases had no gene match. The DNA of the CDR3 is TGTGCCAGCAGCATACAGGGGTCACCCTCCTACGAGCAGTACTTC. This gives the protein CASSIQGSPSYEQYF.

The CDR3 DNA reads as TGTGCCAGCAGCACATCCAGGGAAGGCTGCTACAATGAGCAGTTCTTC. Translating it yields CASSTSREGCYNEQFF. V and J are TRBV21-1 and TRBJ2-1; the D call of TRBD1 is as the table states it, not checked on the DNA. TRBV21-1 is recorded as a pseudogene. This CDR3 contains 16 residues.

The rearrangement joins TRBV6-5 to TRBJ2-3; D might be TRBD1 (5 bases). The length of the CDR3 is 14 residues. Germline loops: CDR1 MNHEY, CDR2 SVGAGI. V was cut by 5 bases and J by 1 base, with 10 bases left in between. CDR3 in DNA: TGTGCCAGCAGTAGGGGCGTAGGCACAGATACGCAGTATTTT. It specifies CASSRGVGTDTQYF.